The 18 T cell receptor beta chains below come from one sample, sequenced in a study of kidney transplant recipient with SARS-CoV-2 infection. TCRdb redid the calling of the reads with MiXCR, one entry per CDR3 protein. The data show 250,000 or so distinct CDR3 sequences, around 30% seen once. The sequences come from a blood sample, collected at baseline and on roughly day 110 from a kidney transplant recipient. All receptors come from a male patient between 25 and 39 years old who had COVID-19 and was a kidney transplant recipient. Some T cells may be transferred from the graft donor.

This clonotype has at least ten counts. The chain uses TRBV7-8 and TRBJ2-3, with D perhaps TRBD1 (6 bases). This CDR3 has 16 residues. Trimming took 1 base from V and 0 from J, leaving 11 bases between them. Germline values: CDR1 SGHVS, CDR2 FQNEAQ. CDR3 nucleotides: TGTGCCAGCAGCTTAGTCACGGGACATAGCACAGATACGCAGTATTTT. Translating gives CASSLVTGHSTDTQYF.

This clonotype has ten or more counts. The J gene is TRBJ1-2, the V gene TRBV28; tentatively, D is TRBD1 (5 bases). Trimming pared 6 bases from V and 5 bases from J, leaving 16 bases between. CDR1 and CDR2 from the germline V gene are MDHEN and SYDVKM. The CDR3 totals 14 residues. The DNA of the CDR3 is TGTGCCAGCAGGCAAACGGGGACGCTATATGGCTACACCTTC. Translation: CASRQTGTLYGYTF.

The sample holds many counts of this clonotype. The gene calls are TRBV11-2 and TRBJ1-3, with TRBD1 as a possible D gene (6 bases). Germline CDR1 and CDR2: SGHAT and FQNNGV. The CDR3 runs 13 residues. Trimming took 6 bases from V and 0 from J, leaving 6 bases between them. This CDR3 reads CASRQGSGNTIYF. In nucleotides, the CDR3 is TGTGCCAGCAGACAGGGCTCTGGAAACACCATATATTTT.

Ten or more counts support this clonotype. V usage is TRBV2 and J usage is TRBJ2-7; a possible D gene is TRBD1 (5 bases). V shed 7 bases and J shed 4 bases, with 11 bases lying between them. Germline CDR1 is SNHLY and CDR2 is FYNNEI. CDR3 length: 12 amino acids. Here the CDR3 reads CASNRGRYEQYF. For the CDR3, the DNA is TGTGCCAGCAATAGGGGCAGGTACGAGCAGTACTTC.

As concerns this clonotype: A read error may explain this, as a much larger clone is one base away. CDR3 amino acids: CANSLGQGVRLF. The CDR3 DNA is TGCGCCAACAGCTTGGGCCAGGGAGTAAGACTCTTC. The rearrangement links TRBV5-1 to TRBJ2-4; D tentatively fits TRBD1 or TRBD2 (5 bases each). The CDR3 runs to 12 residues. Per germline, CDR1 SGHRS and CDR2 YFSETQ. Combining the CDR3 with reference TRBV5-1 and TRBJ2-4 gives the whole variable domain KAGVTQTPRYLIKTRGQQVTLSCSPISGHRSVSWYQQTPGQGLQFLFEYFSETQRNKGNFPGRFSGRQFSNSRSEMNVSTLELGDSALYLCANSLGQGVRLFGAGTRLSVL.

About this clonotype: Just one base apart from a much larger clone, this may be a read error. V gene TRBV15 combines with J gene TRBJ2-2, with 7 bases identical to TRBD2. The germline V gene has CDR1 LNHNV and CDR2 YYDKDF (reference sequence). The CDR3 totals 14 residues. The CDR3 sequence: CTTSAGDYTGELFF. In DNA, the CDR3 is TGTACCACCAGCGCGGGAGATTACACCGGGGAGCTGTTTTTT.

Concerning this clonotype itself: Given a much more abundant clone one base away, this may be a read error. The V call is TRBV21-1, the J call TRBJ1-2. TRBV21-1 is shown as a pseudogene. The CDR3 runs to 12 residues. The CDR3 DNA reads as TGTGCCGGCAGCAGGGAAAACTATGGCTACACCTTC. Translated: CAGSRENYGYTF.

This clonotype was recorded at least ten times. V gene TRBV24-1 combines with J gene TRBJ2-7; TRBD1 is a possible D gene (5 bases). This CDR3 is built from 13 residues. The germline V gene encodes CDR1 KGHDR and CDR2 SFDVKD. V lost 3 bases and J lost 2, with 7 bases in between. The CDR3 bases are TGTGCCACCAGTGATACAGGTACCTACGAGCAGTACTTC. Its translation is CATSDTGTYEQYF.

Ten or more counts support this clonotype. The chain has TRBV24-1 and TRBJ2-6, with D possibly TRBD1 on 6 matching bases. V dropped 4 bases and J dropped 0 bases, with 18 bases sitting between them. The CDR3 covers 19 residues. In germline, CDR1 is KGHDR, CDR2 SFDVKD. CDR3 bases: TGTGCCACCAGTGACTCCGACAGGACCACCCTCTCTGGGGCCAACGTCCTGACTTTC. It specifies CATSDSDRTTLSGANVLTF.

This clonotype was recorded once. The V and J genes are TRBV6-2 or TRBV6-3 and TRBJ2-5; TRBD2 aligns across 7 bases. V dropped 2 bases and J dropped 9; count of bases not matched to a gene: 6. The CDR3 runs to 13 residues. Germline V gene lookup returns CDR1 MNHEY and CDR2 SVGEGT. CDR3 region: CASSYPGREAQYF. The CDR3 coding sequence is TGTGCCAGCAGTTACCCCGGTCGGGAGGCCCAGTACTTC.

About this clonotype: One base away lies a much larger clone, so this may be a sequencing read error. The chain couples TRBV6-5 to TRBJ1-1; a weak D match, TRBD1 (5 bases). V was cut by 6 bases and J by 9 bases, with 17 bases left in between. Germline V CDR1 and CDR2: MNHEY, SVGAGI. This CDR3 is 13 amino acids long. CDR3 nucleotides: TGTGCCAGCAGCTCCGGTGGGGGAGGGAAAGCTTTCTTT. It yields the protein CASSSGGGGKAFF.

A few counts support this clonotype. V usage is TRBV20-1 and J usage is TRBJ2-5; D perhaps matches TRBD1 (6 bases). V was cut by 3 bases and J by 3 bases, with 11 bases left in between. Germline-derived CDR1 and CDR2 are DFQATT and SNEGSKA (reference sequence). The CDR3 extends over 13 amino acids. CDR3 protein: CSASLDREETQYF. The CDR3 DNA reads as TGCAGTGCTAGTTTGGACAGAGAAGAGACCCAGTACTTC.

With regard to this clonotype: This clone may be a read error of a much larger clone one base away. The rearrangement uses TRBV6-2 or TRBV6-3 and TRBJ1-2; D is unclear. V lost 5 bases, J lost 4 bases, and 23 bases lay in between. CDR1 is MNHEY, CDR2 SVGEGT, per germline. The CDR3 loop spans 17 amino acids. The CDR3 bases are TGTGCCAGCAGTCGATACCGCTGCGTCGGAAAGACCTATGGCTACACCTTC. The encoded protein is CASSRYRCVGKTYGYTF.

This clonotype was counted a few times. The CDR3 spells CASSRADGTSGSNSTDTQYF. The CDR3 region has the DNA TGTGCCAGCAGCAGAGCAGACGGGACTAGCGGAAGTAACAGCACAGATACGCAGTATTTT. The chain employs TRBV21-1 and TRBJ2-3; TRBD2, the D gene given by the table, was not confirmed from the DNA. TRBV21-1 is deemed a pseudogene. The CDR3 has 20 residues.

Many counts were recorded for this clonotype. This chain links TRBV7-2 with TRBJ1-3; 8 bases map to TRBD1. CDR1 is SGHTA and CDR2 is FQGNSA in the germline V gene. J gave up 3 bases and V 1 base, and 5 bases lay outside the gene matches. This CDR3 is built from 16 residues. The CDR3, as DNA: TGTGCCAGCAGCTTAGTCGGACAGGGAGGTGGAAACACCATATATTTT. Its protein product is CASSLVGQGGGNTIYF.

This chain connects TRBV4-1 to TRBJ2-1; D possibly corresponds to TRBD2 (5 bases). The CDR3 has 19 amino acids. V shed 0 bases and J shed 4 bases, with 22 bases lying between them. Germline-derived CDR1 and CDR2 are MGHRA and YSYEKL. This chain's CDR3 is CASSQDLPSSAGGYNEQFF. For the CDR3, the DNA is TGCGCCAGCAGCCAAGATCTCCCGAGTTCGGCGGGCGGGTACAATGAGCAGTTCTTC.

This clonotype was found many times. CDR3 loop: CASSFVGVETQYF. The CDR3 DNA reads as TGTGCCAGCAGTTTCGTGGGGGTGGAGACCCAGTACTTC. V gene TRBV11-2 combines with J gene TRBJ2-5; D is perhaps TRBD1 or TRBD2 (5 bases each). Trimming stripped 6 bases from V and 5 bases from J, with 13 bases between. The CDR3 is 13 residues long. Per the germline V gene, CDR1 is SGHAT and CDR2 is FQNNGV.

This clonotype was recorded many times. This chain joins TRBV24-1 and TRBJ2-6; D may be TRBD1 (6 bases). Germline CDR1 and CDR2: KGHDR and SFDVKD. Trimming removed 4 bases from V and 0 bases from J, with 18 bases in between. CDR3 length: 19 amino acids. CDR3 sequence reads: CATSDQPTGLSSGANVLTF. The CDR3 bases are TGTGCCACCAGTGACCAACCGACAGGCCTAAGCTCTGGGGCCAACGTCCTGACTTTC.